Presented here are 14 T cell receptor beta chains from one specimen sequenced in a study of blood T cell repertoires in COVID-19. Sequencing was performed with immunoSEQ multiplex PCR; in TCRdb, only in-frame clones are kept and a portion is missing. The sample has approximately 250,000 clones, approximately 90% seen once. The specimen was PBMCs or T cells enriched from blood (not recorded which). The receptors were sampled from a man in his forties who had been exposed to COVID-19.

On this clone: Compared with germline, one end of the junction differs, possibly owing to a read error. This sequence joins TRBV5-5 and TRBJ1-1; 7 nucleotides align to TRBD1. Germline V gene sequence: CDR1 SGHKS, CDR2 YYEKEE (reference sequence). The CDR3 runs to 14 residues. CDR3 protein: CASSLQGGPFTRGF. CDR3 coding DNA: TGTGCCAGCAGCTTGCAGGGGGGTCCCTTTACAAGGGGATTT.

The V call is TRBV28, the J call TRBJ1-5; D is possibly TRBD1 (5 bases). The CDR3 spans 16 residues. V shed 3 bases and J shed 0 bases, with 12 bases lying between them. The germline CDR1 and CDR2 sequences are MDHEN and SYDVKM. The CDR3 nucleotides read TGTGCCAGCAGTTTCGTCGCGGGGGTTAGCAATCAGCCCCAGCATTTT. Translation gives CASSFVAGVSNQPQHF.

The chain employs TRBV28 and TRBJ1-1, with D perhaps matching TRBD1 (5 bases). Germline-derived CDR1 and CDR2 are MDHEN and SYDVKM. The CDR3 spans 16 residues. V was clipped by 1 base and J by 1 base, with 13 bases between them. CDR3: CASSLFGSGPNTEAFF. Written as DNA, the CDR3 is TGTGCCAGCAGTTTATTCGGGTCAGGGCCGAACACTGAAGCTTTCTTT.

The chain is built from TRBV10-3 and TRBJ2-2; 7 bases map to TRBD1. The CDR3 runs 16 residues. Trimming removed 5 bases from V and 0 bases from J; junction bases left unmatched: 6. CDR1 ENHRY and CDR2 SYGVKD come from the germline V gene. CDR3 residues: CAISRTGNTNTGELFF. The DNA for the CDR3 is TGTGCCATCAGTAGGACAGGAAATACGAACACCGGGGAGCTGTTTTTT.

The V and J genes are TRBV19 and TRBJ2-3, with D perhaps matching TRBD2 (6 bases). Germline V lookup: CDR1 LNHDA, CDR2 SQIVND (reference sequence). The ends were cut back, 3 bases at V and 4 bases at J, with 14 bases in the middle. The CDR3 covers 15 residues. The CDR3 spells CASSIISGGADTQYF. For the CDR3, the DNA is TGTGCCAGTAGTATCATTTCCGGAGGGGCAGATACGCAGTATTTT.

The chain recombines TRBV5-4 with TRBJ2-7, with TRBD1 identical over 9 bases. Germline CDR1 SGHNT, CDR2 YYREEE (reference sequence). With 4 bases clipped from V and 2 bases from J, the junction kept 1 base outside the gene matches. The CDR3 totals 13 residues. The CDR3 reads CASSRDRAYEQYF. Written as DNA, the CDR3 is TGTGCCAGCAGCCGGGACAGGGCCTACGAGCAGTACTTC.

This chain links TRBV5-6 with TRBJ1-3; D gene unclear. The CDR3 sequence is 16 residues long. Trimming left V 2 bases short and J 2 bases short, with 14 bases between. CDR1 and CDR2 (germline): SGHDT, YYEEEE. The CDR3 DNA reads TGTGCCAGCAGCTTAAACGGGGTTCGGGCTGGAAACACCATATATTTT. Encoded protein: CASSLNGVRAGNTIYF.

The chain couples TRBV12-3 or TRBV12-4 to TRBJ1-2, with D maybe TRBD1 (6 bases). The length of the CDR3 is 13 residues. Deletions cut 5 bases from V and 8 bases from J, with 15 bases between. Here the CDR3 reads CASSPGAFRGYTF. The CDR3 bases are TGTGCCAGCAGTCCAGGGGCCTTTCGGGGCTACACCTTC.

This clone was found once. The rearrangement joins TRBV7-3 to TRBJ2-1; 10 bases agree with TRBD2. Germline CDR1 SGHTA, CDR2 FQGTGA. This CDR3 comprises 16 residues. The V and J ends lost 5 bases and 4 bases, in that order; junction bases with no gene match: 8. The chain's CDR3 is CASSTESGRGYNEQFF. For the CDR3, the DNA is TGTGCCAGCAGCACGGAAAGCGGGAGGGGATACAATGAGCAGTTCTTC.

A remark on this clone: The sample has other DNA sequences that encode this CDR3 too. The V and J genes are TRBV21-1 and TRBJ1-2; the DNA was not compared with TRBD1, the D call given in the table. TRBV21-1 is recorded as a pseudogene. The CDR3 is 10 amino acids. Here the CDR3 DNA reads TGTGCCAGCGACAGGCCCGGCTACACCTTC. This sequence encodes CASDRPGYTF.

The genes are TRBV6-5 and TRBJ1-1, with D possibly being TRBD1 (5 bases). The CDR3 has 14 residues. Between the trimmed V and J ends, which lost 7 bases and 1 base, there was a span of 13 bases. Germline CDR1 is MNHEY and CDR2 is SVGAGI. The CDR3 is CASMRAGGNTEAFF. CDR3 coding DNA: TGTGCCAGCATGAGGGCGGGGGGGAACACTGAAGCTTTCTTT.

The V and J genes are TRBV27 and TRBJ1-5; possible D gene TRBD1, 6 bases. The germline V and J ends were trimmed by 9 bases and 0 bases, with 9 bases remaining between them. Germline V gene data show CDR1 as MNHEY and CDR2 as SMNVEV (reference sequence). The CDR3 loop spans 13 amino acids. CDR3 loop: CASGQFSNQPQHF. Here the CDR3 DNA reads TGTGCCAGTGGACAGTTTAGCAATCAGCCCCAGCATTTT.

The J gene is TRBJ1-5, the V gene TRBV19, with TRBD1 matching over 8 bases. This CDR3 comprises 14 residues. The germline V gene encodes CDR1 LNHDA and CDR2 SQIVND (reference sequence). Unmatched junction bases numbered 4, after V lost 6 bases and J lost 3 bases. The CDR3 DNA reads as TGTGCCAGTAGCGTGACAGGGGACAATCAGCCCCAGCATTTT. Translating it yields CASSVTGDNQPQHF.

The chain joins TRBV19 to TRBJ2-7; 8 nucleotides line up with TRBD1. Germline CDR1 and CDR2: LNHDA and SQIVND (reference sequence). Losses at the gene ends were 9 bases for V and 4 bases for J; bases not matched to a gene: 8. CDR3 length equals 13 residues. CDR3 amino acids: CASHDRGSYEQYF. CDR3 coding DNA: TGTGCCAGCCACGACAGGGGCTCTTACGAGCAGTACTTC.